This T cell receptor beta chain was recorded in a study of cytomegalovirus exposure and HLA in healthy donors. Whole-study findings and limits: With high specificity and sensitivity, the classifier reportedly diagnosed cytomegalovirus status.

While unrecorded immune exposures were likely, the donors were nominally healthy when sampled. V lost 6 bases to trimming and J lost 4 bases; unmatched junction nucleotides: 7. This CDR3 spans 14 amino acids. CDR1 MGHRA and CDR2 YSYEKL come from the germline V gene. On this clone: Its antigen is as yet unknown. This sample includes further DNA sequences coding for the same CDR3.

It was with 60 Vbeta and 13 Jbeta primers that the PCR ran. The authors' processing: In a later analysis, the count reached about 80 million unique TCR beta chains, with about 9.9 million shared. Here immunoSEQ multiplex PCR was the method, and the copy in TCRdb shows in-frame clones only, minus some. V, J and clone size derive from that table, while D and trimming were established from the DNA sequence. The sample lists some 200,000 clones, around 62% occurring once. The specimen was PBMCs. This rearrangement joins TRBV4-1 to TRBJ2-5, with 8 positions matching TRBD2. The origin of this receptor is a man aged 40-50 years in good health and CMV-seronegative. The CDR3 DNA follows: TGCGCCAGCAGTGGCGGGGGGCTGGGAGAGACCCAGTACTTC. This codes for CASSGGGLGETQYF.